This note documents a single T cell receptor (beta chain) sequence. Germline V lookup: CDR1 MNHNY, CDR2 SVGAGI (reference sequence). The length of the CDR3 is 14 residues. The V end was cut by 2 bases, the J end by 4 bases, with 11 bases between. Profiled with immunoSEQ multiplex PCR; TCRdb holds only in-frame clones, not every one. The sample lists 45,000 to 65,000 clones, around nine tenths occurring once. The source of the sample is a study of OX40 agonist ivuxolimab in advanced cancers. This sample comprised CD4+ or CD8+ T cells sorted from blood, obtained in a trial of the OX40 agonist ivuxolimab. The receptor comes from an adult with an advanced solid tumor such as melanoma, head and neck, liver or kidney cancer. The chain carries TRBV6-6 and TRBJ1-1; D possibly corresponds to TRBD1 (5 bases). The CDR3 nucleotides read TGTGCCAGCAGTTACGGGGGATTAGGCACTGAAGCTTTCTTT. It translates to CASSYGGLGTEAFF.